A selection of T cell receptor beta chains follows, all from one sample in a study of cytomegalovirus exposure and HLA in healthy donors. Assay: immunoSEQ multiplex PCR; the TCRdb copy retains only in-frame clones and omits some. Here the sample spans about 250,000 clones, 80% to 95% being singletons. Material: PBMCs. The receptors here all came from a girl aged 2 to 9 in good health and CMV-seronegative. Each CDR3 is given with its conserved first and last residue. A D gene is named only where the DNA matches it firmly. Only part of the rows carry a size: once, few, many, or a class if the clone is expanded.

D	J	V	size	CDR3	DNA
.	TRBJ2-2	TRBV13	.	CASSRSTAGREAGELFF	TGTGCCAGCAGTCGCTCAACCGCGGGCAGGGAGGCCGGGGAGCTGTTTTTT
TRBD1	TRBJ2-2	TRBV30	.	CAWIRRWGQGTGELFF	TGTGCCTGGATTAGAAGATGGGGACAGGGCACCGGGGAGCTGTTTTTT
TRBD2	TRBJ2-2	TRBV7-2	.	CASSHLAGVYTGELFF	TGTGCCAGCAGCCACCTAGCGGGAGTTTACACCGGGGAGCTGTTTTTT
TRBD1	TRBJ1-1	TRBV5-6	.	CASSRSGTGGRGAFF	TGTGCCAGCAGCCGCTCTGGGACAGGGGGCCGGGGAGCTTTCTTT
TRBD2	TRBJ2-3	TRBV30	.	CAWSWTAGGGTDTQYF	TGTGCCTGGAGTTGGACAGCCGGGGGGGGGACAGATACGCAGTATTTT
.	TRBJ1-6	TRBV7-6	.	CASSLDSSYNSPLHF	TGTGCCAGCAGCTTAGACAGCTCCTATAATTCACCCCTCCACTTT
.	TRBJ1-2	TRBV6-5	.	CASSWEGFGYTF	TGTGCCAGCAGTTGGGAGGGTTTCGGCTACACCTTC
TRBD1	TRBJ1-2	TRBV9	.	CASSATGGDYGYTF	TGTGCCAGCAGCGCTACAGGGGGCGACTATGGCTACACCTTC
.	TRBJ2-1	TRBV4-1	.	CASSQDSRNSEQFF	TGCGCCAGCAGCCAAGATTCCCGGAACAGTGAGCAGTTCTTC
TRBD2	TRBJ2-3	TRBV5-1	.	CASSHRTSGLSGDTQYF	TGCGCCAGCAGCCACCGGACTAGCGGTCTAAGCGGAGATACGCAGTATTTT
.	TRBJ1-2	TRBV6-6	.	CASSYSREAGGYTF	TGTGCCAGCAGTTACTCCAGGGAAGCTGGTGGCTACACCTTC
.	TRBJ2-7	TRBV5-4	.	CARTGQREFRYYEQYF	TGTGCCAGGACAGGCCAGCGCGAGTTCCGATACTACGAGCAGTACTTC
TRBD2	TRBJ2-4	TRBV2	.	CASLGGGSLILAKNIQYF	TGTGCCAGCCTCGGGGGGGGCTCCCTAATTCTAGCCAAAAACATTCAGTACTTC
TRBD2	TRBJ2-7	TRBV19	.	CASSPSGGMSYEQYF	TGTGCCAGTAGTCCTTCGGGGGGGATGTCCTACGAGCAGTACTTC
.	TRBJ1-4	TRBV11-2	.	CASNLGGRGEKLFF	TGTGCCAGCAACCTCGGGGGTCGGGGTGAAAAACTGTTTTTT
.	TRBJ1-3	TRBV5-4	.	CASSNPTQTESSGNTIYF	TGTGCCAGCAGCAACCCGACCCAGACAGAGAGCTCTGGAAACACCATATATTTT
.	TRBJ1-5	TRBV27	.	CASSLSGQYQPQHF	TGTGCCAGCAGTTTATCGGGACAATATCAGCCCCAGCATTTT
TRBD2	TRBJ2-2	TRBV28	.	CACCGAGENTGELFF	TGTGCCTGCTGCGGGGCGGGGGAGAACACCGGGGAGCTGTTTTTT
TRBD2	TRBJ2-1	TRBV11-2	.	CASSFIAGSSYNEQFF	TGTGCCAGCAGCTTTATAGCGGGAAGCTCCTACAATGAGCAGTTCTTC
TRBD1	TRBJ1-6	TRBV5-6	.	CASTLTGWSNSPLHF	TGTGCCAGCACCTTGACAGGGTGGTCAAATTCACCCCTCCACTTT
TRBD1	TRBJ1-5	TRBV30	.	CAWSHRNDRERQPQHF	TGTGCCTGGAGCCACAGAAACGACAGGGAGAGACAGCCCCAGCATTTT
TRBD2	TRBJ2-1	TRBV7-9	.	CASSFRLAGDEQFF	TGTGCCAGCAGCTTTCGACTAGCGGGAGATGAGCAGTTCTTC
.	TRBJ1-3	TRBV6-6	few	CASSYSGQGNTIYF	TGTGCCAGCAGTTACTCGGGGCAGGGAAACACCATATATTTT
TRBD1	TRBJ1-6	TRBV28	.	CASRTRQGGSPLHF	TGTGCCAGCAGGACGAGACAGGGTGGTTCACCCCTCCACTTT
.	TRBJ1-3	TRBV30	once	CAWSGPGSGNTIYF	TGTGCCTGGAGTGGTCCGGGCTCTGGAAACACCATATATTTT
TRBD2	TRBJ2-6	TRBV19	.	CASSMAGGAVSNVLTF	TGTGCCAGTAGCATGGCGGGGGGCGCAGTGTCCAACGTCCTGACTTTC
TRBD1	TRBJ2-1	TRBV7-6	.	CASSSMTGTYNEQFF	TGTGCCAGCAGCTCGATGACAGGGACCTACAATGAGCAGTTCTTC
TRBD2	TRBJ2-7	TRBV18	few	CASSPGLAGYEQYF	TGTGCCAGCTCACCTGGACTAGCGGGCTACGAGCAGTACTTC
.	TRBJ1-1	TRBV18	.	CASSPPTVNTEAFF	TGTGCCAGCTCACCCCCTACAGTGAACACTGAAGCTTTCTTT